Given below is one T cell receptor (beta chain) in context. This entry comes from a study of CD8+ T cells in alopecia areata. cDNA prepared by RNA extraction and subsequent reverse transcription served as the template for sequencing. Using immunoSEQ multiplex PCR, the repertoire was profiled, and TCRdb retains in-frame clones only, with some absent. The sample includes under 350,000 clones, 58% of them seen just once. Treatment reported: oral pan-JAK inhibitor, 5-10 mg twice daily. With 3 bases clipped from V and 2 bases from J, the junction kept 6 bases outside the gene matches. In germline, CDR1 is SGHTA, CDR2 FQGNSA. There are 16 residues in the CDR3.

The specimen comprised CD4+ T cells sorted from blood, sampled at week 24, from a patient treated with tofacitinib. This clonotype originated in a human donor with alopecia areata. The chain uses TRBV7-2 and TRBJ2-5, with 10 bases fitting TRBD2. CDR3 DNA: TGTGCCAGCAGCTTCTTCTGGACTAGCGGACAAGAGACCCAGTACTTC. Its translation: CASSFFWTSGQETQYF.